The next 2 T cell receptor beta chains were all read from a single sample in a study of response to subunit inactivated influenza vaccine. TCRdb recomputed calls from the RT-PCR reads with MiXCR, one row per CDR3 protein. In the table there are 600,000 to 850,000 distinct CDR3 sequences, 14% of which are singletons. Sequenced material: PBMCs from blood, taken less than 15 days before vaccination. Source of these receptors: a middle-aged man who received an inactivated influenza vaccine.

This clonotype has ten or more counts. The V gene is TRBV4-1, the J gene TRBJ2-1; 10 nucleotides line up with TRBD2. CDR1 is MGHRA, CDR2 YSYEKL, per germline. Trimming cost V 0 bases and J 7 bases; bases outside gene matches: 6. CDR3 size: 16 residues. The CDR3 here is CASSQDSSGGLNEQFF. DNA of the CDR3: TGCGCCAGCAGCCAAGATTCTAGCGGGGGTTTAAATGAGCAGTTCTTC.

There are a few counts of this clonotype. This chain joins TRBV7-3 and TRBJ2-3; D uncertain. Per the germline V gene, CDR1 is SGHTA and CDR2 is FQGTGA. V was trimmed by 0 bases and J by 2 bases, leaving 9 bases between them. This CDR3 region has 15 residues. This CDR3 reads CASSLTRTATDTQYF. CDR3 nucleotides: TGTGCCAGCAGCTTAACGCGAACAGCCACAGATACGCAGTATTTT.